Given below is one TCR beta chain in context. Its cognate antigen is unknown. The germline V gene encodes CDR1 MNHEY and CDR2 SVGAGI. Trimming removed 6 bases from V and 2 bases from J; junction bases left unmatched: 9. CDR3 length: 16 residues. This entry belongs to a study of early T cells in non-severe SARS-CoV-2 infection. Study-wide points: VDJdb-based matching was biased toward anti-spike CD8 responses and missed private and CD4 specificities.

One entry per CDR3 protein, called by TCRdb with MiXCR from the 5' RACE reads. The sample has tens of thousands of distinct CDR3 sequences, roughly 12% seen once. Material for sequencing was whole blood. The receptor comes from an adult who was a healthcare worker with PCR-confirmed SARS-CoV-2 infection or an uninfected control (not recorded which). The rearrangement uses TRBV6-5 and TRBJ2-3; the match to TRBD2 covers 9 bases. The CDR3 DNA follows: TGTGCCAGCAGAAAACAGCGGGGGGCGTACACAGATACGCAGTATTTT. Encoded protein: CASRKQRGAYTDTQYF.